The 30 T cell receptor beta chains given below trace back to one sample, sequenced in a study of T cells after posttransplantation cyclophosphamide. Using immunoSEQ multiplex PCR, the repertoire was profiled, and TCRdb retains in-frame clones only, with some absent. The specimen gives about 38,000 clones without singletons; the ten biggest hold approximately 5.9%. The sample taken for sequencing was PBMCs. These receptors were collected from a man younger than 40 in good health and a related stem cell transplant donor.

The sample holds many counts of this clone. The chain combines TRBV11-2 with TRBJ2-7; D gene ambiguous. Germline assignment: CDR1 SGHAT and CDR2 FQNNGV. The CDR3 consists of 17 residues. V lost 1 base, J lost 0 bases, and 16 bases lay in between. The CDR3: CASSLGLSRPSSYEQYF. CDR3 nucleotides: TGTGCCAGCAGCTTAGGGCTCTCACGTCCGAGCTCCTACGAGCAGTACTTC.

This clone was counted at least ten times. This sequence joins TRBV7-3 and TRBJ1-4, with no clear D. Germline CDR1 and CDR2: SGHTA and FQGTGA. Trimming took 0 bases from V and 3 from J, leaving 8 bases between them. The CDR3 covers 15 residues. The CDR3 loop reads CASSLTGSANEKLFF. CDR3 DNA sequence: TGTGCCAGCAGCTTAACAGGGTCAGCTAATGAAAAACTGTTTTTT.

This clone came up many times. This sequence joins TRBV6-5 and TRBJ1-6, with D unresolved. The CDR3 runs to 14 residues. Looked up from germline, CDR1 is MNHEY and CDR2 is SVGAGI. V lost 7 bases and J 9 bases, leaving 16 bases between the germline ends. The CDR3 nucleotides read TGTGCCAGCACCCGGGGAGGGAAAAGTTCACCCCTCCACTTT. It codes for CASTRGGKSSPLHF.

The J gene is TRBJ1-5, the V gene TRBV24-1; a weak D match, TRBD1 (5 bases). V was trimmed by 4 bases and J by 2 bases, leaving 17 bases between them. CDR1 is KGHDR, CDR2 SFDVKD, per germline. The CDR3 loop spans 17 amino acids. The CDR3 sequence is CATSDPLRGTGNQPQHF. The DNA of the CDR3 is TGTGCCACCAGTGACCCCCTTCGGGGGACGGGCAATCAGCCCCAGCATTTT.

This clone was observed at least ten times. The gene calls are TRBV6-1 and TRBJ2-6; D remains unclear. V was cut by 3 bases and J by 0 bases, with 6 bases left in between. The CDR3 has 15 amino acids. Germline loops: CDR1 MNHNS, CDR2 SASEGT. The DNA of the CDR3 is TGTGCCAGCAGTGATGCCAGCTCTGGGGCCAACGTCCTGACTTTC. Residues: CASSDASSGANVLTF.

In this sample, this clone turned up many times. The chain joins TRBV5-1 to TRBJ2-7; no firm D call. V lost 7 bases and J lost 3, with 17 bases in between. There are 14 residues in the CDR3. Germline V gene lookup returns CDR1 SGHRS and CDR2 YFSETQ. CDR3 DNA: TGCGCCAGCGGGCCGTTCGGAACCAACTACGAGCAGTACTTC. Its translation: CASGPFGTNYEQYF.

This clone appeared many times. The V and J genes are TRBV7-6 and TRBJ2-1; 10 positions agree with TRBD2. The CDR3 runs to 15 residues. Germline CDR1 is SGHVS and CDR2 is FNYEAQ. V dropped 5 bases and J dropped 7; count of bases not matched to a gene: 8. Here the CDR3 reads CASSRGAGGRNEQFF. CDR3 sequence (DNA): TGTGCCAGCAGCCGCGGAGCGGGGGGGCGGAATGAGCAGTTCTTC.

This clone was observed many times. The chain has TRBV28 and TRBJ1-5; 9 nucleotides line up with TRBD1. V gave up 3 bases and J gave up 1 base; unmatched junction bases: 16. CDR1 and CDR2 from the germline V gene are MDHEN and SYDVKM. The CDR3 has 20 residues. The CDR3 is CASSFTVGTGYWGSNQPQHF. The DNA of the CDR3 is TGTGCCAGCAGTTTCACCGTAGGGACAGGGTACTGGGGGAGCAATCAGCCCCAGCATTTT.

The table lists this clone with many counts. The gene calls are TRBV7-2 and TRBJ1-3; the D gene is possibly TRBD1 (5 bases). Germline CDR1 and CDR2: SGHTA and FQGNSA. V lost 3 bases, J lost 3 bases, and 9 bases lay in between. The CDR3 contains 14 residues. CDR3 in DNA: TGTGCCAGCAGCTTTAACAGGAATGGAAACACCATATATTTT. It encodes CASSFNRNGNTIYF.

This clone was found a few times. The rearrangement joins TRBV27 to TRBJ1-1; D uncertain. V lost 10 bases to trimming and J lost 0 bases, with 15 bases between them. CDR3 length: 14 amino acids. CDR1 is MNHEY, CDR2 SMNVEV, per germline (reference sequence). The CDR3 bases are TGTGCCACCCGAGTTGCGGGGATGAACACTGAAGCTTTCTTT. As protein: CATRVAGMNTEAFF.

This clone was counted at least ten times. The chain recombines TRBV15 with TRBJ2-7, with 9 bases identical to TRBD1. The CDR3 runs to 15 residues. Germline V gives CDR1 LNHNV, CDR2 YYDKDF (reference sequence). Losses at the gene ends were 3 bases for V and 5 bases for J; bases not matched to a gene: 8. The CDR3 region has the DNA TGTGCCACCAGCAGGGGGACAGGGAAATCGGACGAGCAGTACTTC. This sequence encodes CATSRGTGKSDEQYF.

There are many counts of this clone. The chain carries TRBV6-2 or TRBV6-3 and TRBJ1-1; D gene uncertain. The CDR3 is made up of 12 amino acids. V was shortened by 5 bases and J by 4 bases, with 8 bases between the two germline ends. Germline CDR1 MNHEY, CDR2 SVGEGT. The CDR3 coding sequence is TGTGCCAGCAGTCCCCCAGTCACTGAAGCTTTCTTT. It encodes CASSPPVTEAFF.

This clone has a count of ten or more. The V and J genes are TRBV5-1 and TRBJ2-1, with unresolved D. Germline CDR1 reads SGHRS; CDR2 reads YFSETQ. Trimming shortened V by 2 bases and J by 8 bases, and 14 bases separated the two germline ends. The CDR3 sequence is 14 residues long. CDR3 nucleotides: TGCGCCAGCAGCTTACGACATGGATCCGATGAGCAGTTCTTC. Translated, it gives CASSLRHGSDEQFF.

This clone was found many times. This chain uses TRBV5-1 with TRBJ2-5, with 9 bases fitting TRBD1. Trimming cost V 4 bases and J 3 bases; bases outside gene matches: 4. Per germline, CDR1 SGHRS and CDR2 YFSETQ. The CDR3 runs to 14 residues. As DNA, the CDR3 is TGCGCCAGCAGCCTCGGGACAGGGAAAGAGACCCAGTACTTC. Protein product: CASSLGTGKETQYF. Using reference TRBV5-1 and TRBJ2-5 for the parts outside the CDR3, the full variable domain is KAGVTQTPRYLIKTRGQQVTLSCSPISGHRSVSWYQQTPGQGLQFLFEYFSETQRNKGNFPGRFSGRQFSNSRSEMNVSTLELGDSALYLCASSLGTGKETQYFGPGTRLLVL.

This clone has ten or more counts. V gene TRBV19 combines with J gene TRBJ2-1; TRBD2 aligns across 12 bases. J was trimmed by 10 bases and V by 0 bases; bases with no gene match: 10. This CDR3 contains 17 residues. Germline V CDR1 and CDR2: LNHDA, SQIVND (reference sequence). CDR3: CASSIDRGLAGLGEQFF. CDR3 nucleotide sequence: TGTGCCAGTAGTATAGACCGCGGACTAGCGGGGCTGGGGGAGCAGTTCTTC.

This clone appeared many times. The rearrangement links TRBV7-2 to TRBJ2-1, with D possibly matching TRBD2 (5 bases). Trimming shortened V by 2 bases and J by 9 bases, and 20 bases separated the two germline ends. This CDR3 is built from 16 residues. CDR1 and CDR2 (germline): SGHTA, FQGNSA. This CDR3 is CASSLNRDRGVVEQFF. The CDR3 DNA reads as TGTGCCAGCAGCTTAAATCGGGATCGGGGTGTAGTTGAGCAGTTCTTC.

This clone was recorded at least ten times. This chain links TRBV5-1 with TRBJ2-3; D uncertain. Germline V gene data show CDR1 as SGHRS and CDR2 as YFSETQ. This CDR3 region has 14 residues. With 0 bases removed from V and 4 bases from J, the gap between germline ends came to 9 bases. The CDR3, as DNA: TGCGCCAGCAGCTTGGAAGGGCCGGCAGATACGCAGTATTTT. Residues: CASSLEGPADTQYF.

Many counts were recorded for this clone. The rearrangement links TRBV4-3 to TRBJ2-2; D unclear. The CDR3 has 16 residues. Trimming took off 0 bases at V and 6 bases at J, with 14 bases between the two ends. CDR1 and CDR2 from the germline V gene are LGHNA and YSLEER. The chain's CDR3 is CASSQEWPGAAGELFF. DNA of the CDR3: TGCGCCAGCAGCCAAGAATGGCCAGGAGCAGCCGGGGAGCTGTTTTTT.

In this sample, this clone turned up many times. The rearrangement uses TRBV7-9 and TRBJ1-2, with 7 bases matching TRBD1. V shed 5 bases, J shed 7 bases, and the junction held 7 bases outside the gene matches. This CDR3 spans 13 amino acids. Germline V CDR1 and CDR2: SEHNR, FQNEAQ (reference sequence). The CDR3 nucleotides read TGTGCCAGCAGCCCTTGGACAGGTGGTGGCTACACCTTC. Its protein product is CASSPWTGGGYTF.

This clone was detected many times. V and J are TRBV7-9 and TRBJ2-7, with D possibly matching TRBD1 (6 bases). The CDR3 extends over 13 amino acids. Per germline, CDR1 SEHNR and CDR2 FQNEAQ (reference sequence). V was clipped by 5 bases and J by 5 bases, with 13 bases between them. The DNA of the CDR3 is TGTGCCAGCAGCCGACAGGTTTCGGACGAGCAGTACTTC. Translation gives CASSRQVSDEQYF.

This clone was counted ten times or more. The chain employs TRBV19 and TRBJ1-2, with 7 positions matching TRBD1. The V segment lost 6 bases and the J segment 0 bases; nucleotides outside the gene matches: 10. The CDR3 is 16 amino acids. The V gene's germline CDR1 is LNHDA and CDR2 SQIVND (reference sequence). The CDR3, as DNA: TGTGCCAGTAGCCGAGAGGACAGGCCCCCTAACTATGGCTACACCTTC. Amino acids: CASSREDRPPNYGYTF.

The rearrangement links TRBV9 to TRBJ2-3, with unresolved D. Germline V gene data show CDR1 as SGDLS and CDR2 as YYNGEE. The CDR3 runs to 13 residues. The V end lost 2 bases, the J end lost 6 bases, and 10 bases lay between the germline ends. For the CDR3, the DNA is TGTGCCAGCAGCGTGTTCCCAGCGGATACGCAGTATTTT. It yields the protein CASSVFPADTQYF.

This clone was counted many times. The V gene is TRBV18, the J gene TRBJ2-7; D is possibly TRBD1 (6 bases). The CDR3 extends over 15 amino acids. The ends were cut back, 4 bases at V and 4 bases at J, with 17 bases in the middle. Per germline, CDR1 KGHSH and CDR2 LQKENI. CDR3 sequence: CASSRKPGQPYEQYF. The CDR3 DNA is TGTGCCAGCTCACGAAAACCGGGACAACCATACGAGCAGTACTTC.

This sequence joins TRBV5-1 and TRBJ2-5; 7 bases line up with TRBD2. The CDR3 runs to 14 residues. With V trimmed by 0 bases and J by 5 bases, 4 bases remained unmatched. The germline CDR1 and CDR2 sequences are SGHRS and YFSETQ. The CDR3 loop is CASSLVAGSETQYF. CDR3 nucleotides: TGCGCCAGCAGCTTGGTAGCGGGTAGCGAGACCCAGTACTTC.

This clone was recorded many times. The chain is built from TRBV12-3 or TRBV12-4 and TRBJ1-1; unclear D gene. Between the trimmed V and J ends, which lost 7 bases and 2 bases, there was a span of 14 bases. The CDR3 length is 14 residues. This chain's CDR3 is CASTYDSSNTEAFF. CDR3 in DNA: TGTGCCAGCACCTATGACTCTTCCAACACTGAAGCTTTCTTT.

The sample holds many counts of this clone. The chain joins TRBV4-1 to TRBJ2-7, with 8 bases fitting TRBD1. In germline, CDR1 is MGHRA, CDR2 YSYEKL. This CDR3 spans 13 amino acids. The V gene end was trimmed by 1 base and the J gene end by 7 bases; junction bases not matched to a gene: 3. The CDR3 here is CASSQVGDREQYF. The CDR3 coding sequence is TGCGCCAGCAGCCAAGTAGGGGACAGGGAGCAGTACTTC.

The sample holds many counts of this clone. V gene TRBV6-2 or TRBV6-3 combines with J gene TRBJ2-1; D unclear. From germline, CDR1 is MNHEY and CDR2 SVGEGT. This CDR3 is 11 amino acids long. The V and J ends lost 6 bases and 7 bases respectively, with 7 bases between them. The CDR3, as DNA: TGTGCCAGCAGAACGGGTAATGAGCAGTTCTTC. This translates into CASRTGNEQFF.

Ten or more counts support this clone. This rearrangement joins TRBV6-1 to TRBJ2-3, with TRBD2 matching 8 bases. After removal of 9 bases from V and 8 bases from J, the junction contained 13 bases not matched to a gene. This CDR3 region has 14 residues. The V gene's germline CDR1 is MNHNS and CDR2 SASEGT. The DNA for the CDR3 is TGTGCCAGGGAGGGACTAGACTCCCCGAGTACGCAGTATTTT. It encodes CAREGLDSPSTQYF.

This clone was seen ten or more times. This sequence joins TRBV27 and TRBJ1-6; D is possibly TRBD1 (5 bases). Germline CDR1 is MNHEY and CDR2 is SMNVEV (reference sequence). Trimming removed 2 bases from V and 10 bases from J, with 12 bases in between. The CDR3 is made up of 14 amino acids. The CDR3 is CASSLAGSKSPLHF. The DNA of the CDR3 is TGTGCCAGCAGTTTAGCAGGGAGTAAATCACCCCTCCACTTT.

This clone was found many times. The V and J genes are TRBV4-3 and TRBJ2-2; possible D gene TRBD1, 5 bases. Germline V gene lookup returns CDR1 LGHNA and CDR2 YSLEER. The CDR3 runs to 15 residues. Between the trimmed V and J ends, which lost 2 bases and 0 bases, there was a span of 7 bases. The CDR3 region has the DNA TGCGCCAGCAGCCAATCGACAGCGAACACCGGGGAGCTGTTTTTT. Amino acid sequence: CASSQSTANTGELFF.